Included here is one TCR beta chain sequence, with context. Antigen specificity is unknown. PCR involved 60 Vbeta and 13 Jbeta primers. Produced via immunoSEQ multiplex PCR; TCRdb's table is partial and in-frame only. The sample includes under 300,000 clones, 75% to 85% of them seen just once. This CDR3 has 18 residues. V was cut by 2 bases and J by 7 bases, with 28 bases left in between. Germline assignment: CDR1 SGHRS and CDR2 YFSETQ. This entry is derived from a study of cytomegalovirus exposure and HLA in healthy donors. Findings of the study overall: Cytomegalovirus association was listed for about 170 TCR beta chains. Follow-up analysis later connected one missense variant in DCLRE1C with trimming of TCR beta V- and J-genes.

Input material: PBMCs. The chain couples TRBV5-1 to TRBJ2-7; possibly TRBD2 for D (6 bases). The receptor comes from a woman between 55 and 75 years old in good health and CMV-seropositive. As DNA, the CDR3 is TGCGCCAGCAGCTTAACTAGCTACCCCGGATCAAGCTACAGGGAGCAGTACTTC. It encodes CASSLTSYPGSSYREQYF.